This T cell receptor beta chain was identified in a study of PD-1 blockade in classical Hodgkin lymphoma. Study-level findings and limits: Complete responders showed a baseline diversity that resembled the diversity of newly diagnosed patients.

CDR3 size: 14 residues. The trim removed 6 bases at V and 2 bases at J, leaving 5 bases unmatched. Germline-derived CDR1 and CDR2 are MDHEN and SYDVKM. TCRdb keeps only in-frame clones here, not all; method: immunoSEQ multiplex PCR. The data contain about 12,000 clones, roughly 80% of them seen just once; the ten biggest clones take up approximately 25%. Patients all relapsed after autologous stem cell transplantation, and there was variation in brentuximab vedotin exposure. Worth noting for this clone: What it binds is unknown.

The specimen comprised peripheral blood mononuclear cells (PBMCs), sampled at baseline. This chain uses TRBV28 with TRBJ2-7, with 9 bases identical to TRBD1. The origin of this receptor is a human donor with classical Hodgkin lymphoma. CDR3 loop: CASSIQGAPYEQYF. Written as DNA, the CDR3 is TGTGCCAGCAGCATACAGGGGGCGCCCTACGAGCAGTACTTC. Using reference TRBV28 and TRBJ2-7 for the parts outside the CDR3, the full variable domain is DVKVTQSSRYLVKRTGEKVFLECVQDMDHENMFWYRQDPGLGLRLIYFSYDVKMKEKGDIPEGYSVSREKKERFSLILESASTNQTSMYLCASSIQGAPYEQYFGPGTRLTVT.